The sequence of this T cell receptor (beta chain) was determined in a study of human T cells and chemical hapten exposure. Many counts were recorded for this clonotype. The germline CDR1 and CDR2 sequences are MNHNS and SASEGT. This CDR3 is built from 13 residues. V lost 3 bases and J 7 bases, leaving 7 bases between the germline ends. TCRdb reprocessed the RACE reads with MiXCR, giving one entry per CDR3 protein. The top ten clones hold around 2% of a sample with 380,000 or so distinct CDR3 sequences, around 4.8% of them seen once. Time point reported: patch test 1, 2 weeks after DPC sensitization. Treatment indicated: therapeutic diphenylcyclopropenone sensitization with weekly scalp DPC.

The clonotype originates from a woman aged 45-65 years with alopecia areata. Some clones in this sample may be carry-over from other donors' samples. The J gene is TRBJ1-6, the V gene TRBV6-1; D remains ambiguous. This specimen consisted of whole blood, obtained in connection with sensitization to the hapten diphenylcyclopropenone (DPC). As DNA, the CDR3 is TGTGCCAGCAGTGAGGTGGAGAATTCACCCCTCCACTTT. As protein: CASSEVENSPLHF.